This T cell receptor beta chain was captured in a study of identical twins. General observations from the study: Carriage of fewer insertions was seen in abundant cord blood beta clonotypes, whereas memory repertoires showed none.

TCRdb reanalysed the 5' RACE reads using MiXCR and keeps one entry per CDR3 protein. The repertoire holds about 530,000 distinct CDR3 sequences, with approximately 16% as singletons. The trim removed 6 bases at V and 4 bases at J, leaving 14 bases unmatched. CDR1 is SNHLY and CDR2 is FYNNEI in the germline V gene. CDR3 length equals 17 residues. As regards this clonotype: Its target is not known.

The same data also contributed to another study, on yellow fever vaccine responses in identical twins.

This chain links TRBV2 with TRBJ2-5, with TRBD2 matching over 10 bases. Sample: CD4+ T cells sorted from blood. The TCR originated in a woman under 30 in good health. CDR3 sequence: CASSPPPSGRALETQYF. The CDR3 bases are TGTGCCAGCAGCCCACCACCGAGCGGGAGGGCCTTAGAGACCCAGTACTTC.